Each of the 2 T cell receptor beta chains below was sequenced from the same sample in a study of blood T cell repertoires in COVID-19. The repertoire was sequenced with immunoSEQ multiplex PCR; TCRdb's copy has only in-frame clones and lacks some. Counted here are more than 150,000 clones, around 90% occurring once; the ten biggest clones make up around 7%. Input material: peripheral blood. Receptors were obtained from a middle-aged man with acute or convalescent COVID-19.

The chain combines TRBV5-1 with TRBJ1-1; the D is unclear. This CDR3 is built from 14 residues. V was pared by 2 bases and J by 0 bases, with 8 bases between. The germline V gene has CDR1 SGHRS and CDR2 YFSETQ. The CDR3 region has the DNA TGCGCCAGCAGCTTACAGAACATGAACACTGAAGCTTTCTTT. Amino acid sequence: CASSLQNMNTEAFF.

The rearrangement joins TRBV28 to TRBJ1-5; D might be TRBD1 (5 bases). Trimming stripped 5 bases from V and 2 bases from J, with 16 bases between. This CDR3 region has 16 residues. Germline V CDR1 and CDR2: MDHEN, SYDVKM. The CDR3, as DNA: TGTGCCAGCAGTCCCGGGAGGGGCTCTGGCAATCAGCCCCAGCATTTT. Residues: CASSPGRGSGNQPQHF.